The clone carrying this T cell receptor (beta chain) has more than one count but fewer than ten. The sample comes from a study of cytomegalovirus exposure and HLA in healthy donors. The CDR3 covers 14 residues. Germline lookup yields CDR1 SGHNT and CDR2 YENEEA. The V gene end was trimmed by 1 base and the J gene end by 5 bases; junction bases not matched to a gene: 3. The PCR contained 60 Vbeta and 13 Jbeta primers. Sequencing used immunoSEQ multiplex PCR; TCRdb keeps in-frame clones, though not all of them. The sample lists under 200,000 clones, about 13% seen once, with 7.8% in the top ten. The TCR was taken from a man between 45 and 60 years old in good health and CMV-seropositive. The sequencing input was PBMCs. The chain carries TRBV11-3 and TRBJ2-5; the match to TRBD1 covers 8 bases. The CDR3: CASSLGTGWETQYF. In nucleotides, the CDR3 is TGTGCCAGCAGCTTAGGGACAGGGTGGGAGACCCAGTACTTC. Full variable domain (missing parts from reference TRBV11-3 and TRBJ2-5): EAGVVQSPRYKIIEKKQPVAFWCNPISGHNTLYWYLQNLGQGPELLIRYENEEAVDDSQLPKDRFSAERLKGVDSTLKIQPAELGDSAVYLCASSLGTGWETQYFGPGTRLLVL.